This T cell receptor (beta chain) was profiled in a study of blood T cell repertoires in COVID-19. Produced via immunoSEQ multiplex PCR; TCRdb's table is partial and in-frame only. The sample has 250,000 to 350,000 clones, about 81% seen once. The TCR comes from a human donor with COVID-19, enrolled during active disease. The donor label of this sample is uncertain. Sequencing was performed on peripheral blood.

In DNA, the CDR3 is TGTGCCAGCAGCTTAGACACCCCAGAGGGCAATCAGCCCCAGCATTTT. Protein: CASSLDTPEGNQPQHF. The chain combines TRBV7-8 with TRBJ1-5; D not resolved. The CDR3 sequence is 16 residues long. Trimming removed 1 base from V and 2 bases from J, with 12 bases in between. Germline V gene sequence: CDR1 SGHVS, CDR2 FQNEAQ.